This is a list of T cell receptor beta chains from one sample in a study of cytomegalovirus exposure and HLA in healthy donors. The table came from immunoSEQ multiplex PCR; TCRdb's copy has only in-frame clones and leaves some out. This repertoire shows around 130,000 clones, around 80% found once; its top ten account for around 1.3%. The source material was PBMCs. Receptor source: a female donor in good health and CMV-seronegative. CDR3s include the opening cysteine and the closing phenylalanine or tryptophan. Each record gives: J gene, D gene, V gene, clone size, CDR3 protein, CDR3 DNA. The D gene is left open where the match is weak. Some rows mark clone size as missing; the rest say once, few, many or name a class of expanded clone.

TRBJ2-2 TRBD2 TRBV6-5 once CASGLAGLRTGELFF TGTGCCAGCGGACTAGCGGGCCTTAGGACCGGGGAGCTGTTTTTT
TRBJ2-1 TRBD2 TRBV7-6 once CASSLGLAGDNEQFF TGTGCCAGCAGCTTGGGCCTAGCGGGAGACAATGAGCAGTTCTTC
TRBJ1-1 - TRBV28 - CASSSPPGTEAFF TGTGCCAGCAGTTCCCCTCCCGGTACTGAAGCTTTCTTT
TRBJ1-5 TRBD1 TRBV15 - CATSRDWLQGARGQPQHF TGTGCCACCAGCAGAGATTGGTTGCAGGGGGCGAGGGGACAGCCCCAGCATTTT
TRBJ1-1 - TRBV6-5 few CAITGLRAFF TGTGCCATCACAGGGCTGAGGGCTTTCTTT
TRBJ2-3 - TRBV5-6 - CASSSTGTDTQYF TGTGCCAGCAGCTCTACAGGCACAGATACGCAGTATTTT
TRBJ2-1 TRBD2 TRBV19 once CASTLSGLAFNYNEQFF TGTGCCAGTACCCTATCCGGACTAGCGTTTAACTACAATGAGCAGTTCTTC
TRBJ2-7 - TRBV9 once CASSVEGSGAYEQYF TGTGCCAGCAGCGTAGAGGGTTCGGGAGCCTACGAGCAGTACTTC
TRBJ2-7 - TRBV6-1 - CASQGASYEQYF TGTGCCAGCCAAGGGGCCTCATACGAGCAGTACTTC
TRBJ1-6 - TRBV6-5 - CASGRTDYNSPLHF TGTGCCAGCGGGCGGACAGATTATAATTCACCCCTCCACTTT
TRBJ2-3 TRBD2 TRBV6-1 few CASSGLAGVDTQYF TGTGCCAGCAGCGGACTAGCGGGAGTGGATACGCAGTATTTT
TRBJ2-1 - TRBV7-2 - CASSSPGNLGGVWFF TGTGCCAGCAGCTCCCCAGGTAATCTAGGGGGGGTTTGGTTCTTC
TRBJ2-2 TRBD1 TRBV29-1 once CSVVGQDNGELFF TGCAGCGTTGTAGGACAGGATAACGGGGAGCTGTTTTTT
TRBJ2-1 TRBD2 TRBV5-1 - CASRAGDLSYNEQFF TGCGCCAGCAGGGCGGGAGATCTCTCCTACAATGAGCAGTTCTTC
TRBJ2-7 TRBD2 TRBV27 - CASSVGLFGYEQYF TGTGCCAGCAGTGTGGGACTATTCGGCTACGAGCAGTACTTC
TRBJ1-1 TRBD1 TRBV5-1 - CASSLGQGAFEAFF TGCGCCAGCAGCTTGGGACAGGGGGCCTTTGAAGCTTTCTTT
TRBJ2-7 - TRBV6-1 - CASSETPYEQYF TGTGCCAGCAGTGAAACTCCCTACGAGCAGTACTTC
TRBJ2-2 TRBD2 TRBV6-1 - CATRPGRANTGELFF TGTGCCACCCGACCCGGGAGGGCCAACACCGGGGAGCTGTTTTTT
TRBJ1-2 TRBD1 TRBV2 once CASSRTGGYGYTF TGTGCCAGCAGTCGGACAGGGGGCTATGGCTACACCTTC
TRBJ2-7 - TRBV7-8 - CASKVFRERTEQYF TGTGCCAGCAAAGTCTTCCGGGAGCGGACCGAGCAGTACTTC
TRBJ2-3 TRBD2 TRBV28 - CASSLQAGGMSDTQYF TGTGCCAGCAGTTTACAAGCGGGAGGGATGTCAGATACGCAGTATTTT
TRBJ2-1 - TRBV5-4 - CASSLNGQSYNEQFF TGTGCCAGCAGCTTGAATGGACAATCCTACAATGAGCAGTTCTTC
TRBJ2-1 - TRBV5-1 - CASSSGTYNHNEQFF TGCGCCAGCAGCTCCGGGACTTATAACCACAATGAGCAGTTCTTC
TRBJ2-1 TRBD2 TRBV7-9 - CASSAGLAGVFEQFF TGTGCCAGCAGCGCAGGACTAGCGGGAGTTTTTGAGCAGTTCTTC